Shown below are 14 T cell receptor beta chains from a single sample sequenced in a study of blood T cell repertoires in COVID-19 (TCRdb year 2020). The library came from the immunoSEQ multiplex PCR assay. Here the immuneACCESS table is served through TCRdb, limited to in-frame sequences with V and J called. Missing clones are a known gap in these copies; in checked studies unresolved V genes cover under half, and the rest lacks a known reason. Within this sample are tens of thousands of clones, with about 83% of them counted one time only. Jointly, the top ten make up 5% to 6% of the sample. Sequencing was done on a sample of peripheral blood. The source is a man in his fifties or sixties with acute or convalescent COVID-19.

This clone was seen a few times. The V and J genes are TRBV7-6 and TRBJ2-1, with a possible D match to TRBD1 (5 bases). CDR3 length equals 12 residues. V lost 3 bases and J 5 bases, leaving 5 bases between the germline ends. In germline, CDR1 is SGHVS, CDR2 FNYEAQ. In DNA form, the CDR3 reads TGTGCCAGCAGCTTCAGGGACAATGAGCAGTTCTTC. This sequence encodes CASSFRDNEQFF.

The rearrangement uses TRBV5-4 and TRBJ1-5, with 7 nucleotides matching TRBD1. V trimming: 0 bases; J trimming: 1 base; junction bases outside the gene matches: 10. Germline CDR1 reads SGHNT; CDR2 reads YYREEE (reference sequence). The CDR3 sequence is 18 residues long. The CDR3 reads CASSLERRTGQSNQPQHF. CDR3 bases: TGTGCCAGCAGCTTGGAAAGGCGGACAGGACAGAGCAATCAGCCCCAGCATTTT.

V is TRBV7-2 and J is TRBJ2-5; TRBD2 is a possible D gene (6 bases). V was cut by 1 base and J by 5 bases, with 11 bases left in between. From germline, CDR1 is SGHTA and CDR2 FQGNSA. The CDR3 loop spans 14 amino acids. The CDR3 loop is CASSLGPGVETQYF. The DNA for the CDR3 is TGTGCCAGCAGCTTAGGGCCGGGGGTGGAGACCCAGTACTTC. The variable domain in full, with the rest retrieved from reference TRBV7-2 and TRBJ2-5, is GAGVSQSPSNKVTEKGKDVELRCDPISGHTALYWYRQSLGQGLEFLIYFQGNSAPDKSGLPSDRFSAERTGGSVSTLTIQRTQQEDSAVYLCASSLGPGVETQYFGPGTRLLVL.

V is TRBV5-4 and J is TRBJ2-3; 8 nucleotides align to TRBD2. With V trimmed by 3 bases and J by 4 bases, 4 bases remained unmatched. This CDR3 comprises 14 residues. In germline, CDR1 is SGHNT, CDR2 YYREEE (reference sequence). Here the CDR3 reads CASSSVGGADTQYF. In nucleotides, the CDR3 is TGTGCCAGCAGCTCAGTCGGGGGGGCAGATACGCAGTATTTT.

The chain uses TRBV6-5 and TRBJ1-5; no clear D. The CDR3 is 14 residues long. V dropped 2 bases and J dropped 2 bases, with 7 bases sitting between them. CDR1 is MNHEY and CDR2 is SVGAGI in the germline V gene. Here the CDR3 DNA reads TGTGCCAGCAGTTACGGTAGTGGCAATCAGCCCCAGCATTTT. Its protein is CASSYGSGNQPQHF.

The CDR3: CASSNPPGQGSYEQYF. DNA for the CDR3: TGTGCCAGCAGCAACCCCCCGGGACAGGGATCCTACGAGCAGTACTTC. V is TRBV21-1 and J is TRBJ2-7; TRBD1 was called by the table and not checked on the DNA. TRBV21-1 is a listed pseudogene. This CDR3 has 16 amino acids.

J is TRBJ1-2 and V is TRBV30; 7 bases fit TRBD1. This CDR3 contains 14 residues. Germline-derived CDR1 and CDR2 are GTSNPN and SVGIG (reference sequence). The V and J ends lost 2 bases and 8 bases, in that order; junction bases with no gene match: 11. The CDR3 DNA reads TGTGCCTGGAGTTTACTTAGACAGGGTGGAGGCTACACCTTC. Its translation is CAWSLLRQGGGYTF.

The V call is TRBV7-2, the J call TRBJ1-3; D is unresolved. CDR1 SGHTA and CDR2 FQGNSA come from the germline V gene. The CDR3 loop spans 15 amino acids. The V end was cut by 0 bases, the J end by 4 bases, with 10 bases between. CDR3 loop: CASSLATGVGNTIYF. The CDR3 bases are TGTGCCAGCAGCTTAGCGACGGGTGTAGGAAACACCATATATTTT.

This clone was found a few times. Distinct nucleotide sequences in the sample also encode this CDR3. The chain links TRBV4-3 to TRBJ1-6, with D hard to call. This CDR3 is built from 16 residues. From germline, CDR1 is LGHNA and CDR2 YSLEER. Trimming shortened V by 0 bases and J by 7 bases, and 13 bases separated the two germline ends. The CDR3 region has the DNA TGCGCCAGCAGCCAAGATCCGGGGATGGGGAATTCACCCCTCCACTTT. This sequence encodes CASSQDPGMGNSPLHF.

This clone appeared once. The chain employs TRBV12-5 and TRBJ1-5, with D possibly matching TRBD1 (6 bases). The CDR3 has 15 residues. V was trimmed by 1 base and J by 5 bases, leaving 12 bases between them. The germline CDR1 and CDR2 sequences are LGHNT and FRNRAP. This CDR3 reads CASGLDGQNHQPQHF. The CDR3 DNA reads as TGTGCTAGTGGTTTGGACGGACAGAACCATCAGCCCCAGCATTTT.

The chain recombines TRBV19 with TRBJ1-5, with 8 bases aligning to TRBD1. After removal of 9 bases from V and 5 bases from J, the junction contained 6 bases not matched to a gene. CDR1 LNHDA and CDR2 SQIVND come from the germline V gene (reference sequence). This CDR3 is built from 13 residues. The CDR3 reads CASVDRVDQPQHF. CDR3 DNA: TGTGCCAGCGTGGACAGGGTCGATCAGCCCCAGCATTTT.

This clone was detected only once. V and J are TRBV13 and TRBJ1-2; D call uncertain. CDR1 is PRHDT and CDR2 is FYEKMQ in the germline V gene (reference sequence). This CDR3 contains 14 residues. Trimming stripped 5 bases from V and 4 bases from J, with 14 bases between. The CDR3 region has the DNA TGTGCCAGCAGCCCTCGGGGAACCATCTATGGCTACACCTTC. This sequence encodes CASSPRGTIYGYTF.

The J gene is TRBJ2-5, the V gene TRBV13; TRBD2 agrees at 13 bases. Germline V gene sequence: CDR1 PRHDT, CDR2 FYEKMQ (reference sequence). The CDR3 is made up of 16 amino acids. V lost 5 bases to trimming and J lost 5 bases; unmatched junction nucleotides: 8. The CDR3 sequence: CASSHTSGGAEETQYF. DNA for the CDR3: TGTGCCAGCAGCCACACTAGCGGGGGGGCGGAGGAGACCCAGTACTTC.

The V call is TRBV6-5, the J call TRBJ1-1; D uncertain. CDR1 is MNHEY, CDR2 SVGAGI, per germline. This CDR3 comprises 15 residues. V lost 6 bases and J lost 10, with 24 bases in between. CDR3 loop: CASSNLKRLERGAFF. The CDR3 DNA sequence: TGTGCCAGCAGCAACCTCAAACGGCTAGAACGGGGAGCTTTCTTT.